A selection of T cell receptor beta chains follows, all from one sample in a study of cytomegalovirus exposure and HLA in healthy donors. TCRdb's table, derived via immunoSEQ multiplex PCR, lists solely in-frame clones and lacks some. The table includes 85,000 to 110,000 clones, more than 75% detected once. The material sequenced was PBMCs. The receptor set was obtained from a woman aged 18-29 years in good health and CMV-seropositive. Both conserved end residues are part of each CDR3. The D gene is left open where the match is weak. Size values are once, few and many counts, or a class for expanded clones, and some rows have none.

once 16 TRBJ1-2 TRBV28 NA TGTGCCAGCACCCCCCAAACAAGGGGCCACTCCTATGGCTACACCTTC CASTPQTRGHSYGYTF
once 18 TRBJ2-3 TRBV4-1 NA TGCGCCAGCCCCCCCGCCGCCTTTAGCTCCTCGAGCCCGGATACGCAGTATTTT CASPPAAFSSSSPDTQYF
few 15 TRBJ1-1 TRBV27 NA TGTGCCAGCTCCAGTATCACAGGTCCGAACACTGAAGCTTTCTTT CASSSITGPNTEAFF
NA 16 TRBJ2-7 TRBV11-2 NA TGTGCCAGCAGCTTTCGGAGGGACTCGAGCTCCTACGAGCAGTACTTC CASSFRRDSSSYEQYF
NA 13 TRBJ1-1 TRBV2 NA TGTGCCAGCAGCCCCACAGGGACCACTGAAGCTTTCTTT CASSPTGTTEAFF
NA 15 TRBJ1-4 TRBV25-1 NA TGTGCCAGCAGTGACCGATGGCAGGGAGGTGAAAAACTGTTTTTT CASSDRWQGGEKLFF
NA 16 TRBJ1-1 TRBV7-2 NA TGTGCCAGCAGCTTAGTCCTCAATCAACAGTCCTACGAAGCTTTCTTT CASSLVLNQQSYEAFF
NA 13 TRBJ2-1 TRBV9 NA TGTGCCAGCACGCAGGGGGGTCTTGTTGAGCAGTTCTTC CASTQGGLVEQFF
NA 16 TRBJ1-1 TRBV12-5 NA TGTGCTAGTGGTTTGGCAGACCTAGGGGGGAACACTGAAGCTTTCTTT CASGLADLGGNTEAFF
once 12 TRBJ1-1 TRBV7-9 NA TGTGCCAGCGGGGCAGGGAACACTGAAGCTTTCTTT CASGAGNTEAFF
NA 18 TRBJ2-1 TRBV2 NA TGTGCCAGCAGTGATCTGGCTAGCAGGAATATGAATTACAATGAGCAGTTCTTC CASSDLASRNMNYNEQFF